The rows below give T cell receptor beta chains drawn from one sample of a study of blood T cell repertoires in COVID-19. TCRdb's table, derived via immunoSEQ multiplex PCR, lists solely in-frame clones and lacks some. The repertoire holds 150,000 or so clones, with roughly 87% as singletons. Sequencing was done on a sample of PBMCs or T cells enriched from blood (not recorded which). The receptor set was obtained from a woman aged 40 to 55 who had been exposed to COVID-19. The CDR3 runs from the conserved cysteine through the conserved F or W. Each record gives: V gene, clone size, D gene, J gene, CDR3 protein, CDR3 DNA. A D gene is named only where the DNA matches it firmly. Size values are once, few and many counts, or a class for expanded clones, and some rows have none.

V gene: TRBV5-6
clone size: .
D gene: TRBD2
J gene: TRBJ2-7
CDR3 protein: CASSFVGSGAYEQYF
CDR3 DNA: TGTGCCAGCAGCTTCGTCGGGAGCGGGGCCTACGAGCAGTACTTC

V gene: TRBV3-1/TRBV3-2
clone size: .
D gene: .
J gene: TRBJ1-3
CDR3 protein: CASSPRRGSGNTIYF
CDR3 DNA: TGTGCCAGCAGCCCACGGCGGGGCTCTGGAAACACCATATATTTT

V gene: TRBV27
clone size: .
D gene: .
J gene: TRBJ2-4
CDR3 protein: CASREGLGLAKNIQYF
CDR3 DNA: TGTGCCAGCAGGGAGGGTCTGGGGCTAGCCAAAAACATTCAGTACTTC

V gene: TRBV28
clone size: .
D gene: .
J gene: TRBJ1-5
CDR3 protein: CASSFPTANQPQHF
CDR3 DNA: TGTGCCAGCAGTTTCCCGACAGCTAATCAGCCCCAGCATTTT

V gene: TRBV19
clone size: .
D gene: .
J gene: TRBJ1-6
CDR3 protein: CASSSGNRMTTLHF
CDR3 DNA: TGTGCCAGTAGTTCGGGCAACAGGATGACGACCCTCCACTTT

V gene: TRBV11-2
clone size: once
D gene: TRBD2
J gene: TRBJ2-1
CDR3 protein: CASSLDPGLAYEQFF
CDR3 DNA: TGTGCCAGCAGCTTAGATCCGGGACTAGCCTATGAGCAGTTCTTC

V gene: TRBV6-1
clone size: .
D gene: .
J gene: TRBJ1-5
CDR3 protein: CASSEAPTGNQPQHF
CDR3 DNA: TGTGCCAGCAGTGAAGCGCCGACAGGCAATCAGCCCCAGCATTTT

V gene: TRBV6-5
clone size: .
D gene: TRBD2
J gene: TRBJ2-1
CDR3 protein: CASSYSKGLAGGSLF
CDR3 DNA: TGTGCCAGCAGTTATTCGAAAGGACTAGCGGGAGGGAGCCTCTTC

V gene: TRBV10-2
clone size: once
D gene: TRBD2
J gene: TRBJ2-3
CDR3 protein: CASRTSGGSTDTQYF
CDR3 DNA: TGCGCCAGCAGGACTAGCGGGGGGTCCACAGATACGCAGTATTTT

V gene: TRBV5-1
clone size: .
D gene: .
J gene: TRBJ1-5
CDR3 protein: CASSLAPGLPQPQHF
CDR3 DNA: TGCGCCAGCAGCTTGGCCCCCGGACTGCCTCAGCCCCAGCATTTT

V gene: TRBV3-1/TRBV3-2
clone size: few
D gene: TRBD2
J gene: TRBJ2-3
CDR3 protein: CASRDRDRKTSGKACTDTQYF
CDR3 DNA: TGTGCCAGCAGAGACCGGGACAGGAAGACTAGCGGGAAAGCTTGCACAGATACGCAGTATTTT

V gene: TRBV19
clone size: .
D gene: .
J gene: TRBJ2-5
CDR3 protein: CASSIRDWETQYF
CDR3 DNA: TGTGCCAGTAGTATACGGGATTGGGAGACCCAGTACTTC

V gene: TRBV9
clone size: many
D gene: .
J gene: TRBJ2-1
CDR3 protein: CASSVAQGSYNEQFF
CDR3 DNA: TGTGCCAGCAGCGTAGCCCAGGGCTCCTACAATGAGCAGTTCTTC

V gene: TRBV11-1
clone size: .
D gene: .
J gene: TRBJ2-1
CDR3 protein: CASSHAAGINEQFF
CDR3 DNA: TGTGCCAGCAGCCATGCCGCAGGGATCAATGAGCAGTTCTTC

V gene: TRBV5-1
clone size: .
D gene: TRBD1
J gene: TRBJ1-1
CDR3 protein: CASSSQGGRMNTEAFF
CDR3 DNA: TGCGCCAGCAGCTCACAGGGGGGGCGCATGAACACTGAAGCTTTCTTT

V gene: TRBV6-5
clone size: .
D gene: .
J gene: TRBJ1-2
CDR3 protein: CASSYGAEVYGYTF
CDR3 DNA: TGTGCCAGCAGTTACGGGGCAGAAGTCTATGGCTACACCTTC

V gene: TRBV10-2
clone size: .
D gene: .
J gene: TRBJ2-6
CDR3 protein: CASSEIRGSGANVLTF
CDR3 DNA: TGCGCCAGCAGTGAGATACGGGGTTCTGGGGCCAACGTCCTGACTTTC

V gene: TRBV27
clone size: .
D gene: .
J gene: TRBJ1-2
CDR3 protein: CASTSRGGDDGYTF
CDR3 DNA: TGTGCCAGCACATCTCGAGGGGGGGACGATGGCTACACCTTC

V gene: TRBV7-9
clone size: .
D gene: .
J gene: TRBJ1-3
CDR3 protein: CASSPPGSTIYF
CDR3 DNA: TGTGCCAGCAGCCCTCCTGGGAGCACCATATATTTT

V gene: TRBV3-1/TRBV3-2
clone size: .
D gene: .
J gene: TRBJ1-1
CDR3 protein: CASSPPPISASAEAFF
CDR3 DNA: TGTGCCAGCAGCCCACCACCTATATCCGCGAGCGCTGAAGCTTTCTTT

V gene: TRBV5-5
clone size: .
D gene: .
J gene: TRBJ2-2
CDR3 protein: CASSLSGFTGELFF
CDR3 DNA: TGTGCCAGCAGCTTAAGCGGGTTCACCGGGGAGCTGTTTTTT

V gene: TRBV5-6
clone size: once
D gene: .
J gene: TRBJ2-2
CDR3 protein: CASSQGAVNTGELFF
CDR3 DNA: TGTGCCAGCAGCCAAGGAGCGGTCAACACCGGGGAGCTGTTTTTT

V gene: TRBV6-5
clone size: .
D gene: .
J gene: TRBJ1-6
CDR3 protein: CASSYADNSPLHF
CDR3 DNA: TGTGCCAGCAGTTACGCAGATAATTCACCCCTCCACTTT

V gene: TRBV20-1
clone size: .
D gene: .
J gene: TRBJ2-3
CDR3 protein: CSARDSPGQYF
CDR3 DNA: TGCAGTGCTAGAGACTCCCCGGGGCAGTATTTT

V gene: TRBV2
clone size: .
D gene: .
J gene: TRBJ1-1
CDR3 protein: CASSEGRENTEAFF
CDR3 DNA: TGTGCCAGCAGTGAGGGCAGGGAGAACACTGAAGCTTTCTTT

V gene: TRBV19
clone size: .
D gene: TRBD1
J gene: TRBJ1-6
CDR3 protein: CASSANPILPTGANSPLHF
CDR3 DNA: TGTGCCAGTAGTGCTAATCCTATTCTACCGACAGGGGCGAATTCACCCCTCCACTTT

V gene: TRBV4-3
clone size: .
D gene: TRBD1
J gene: TRBJ2-7
CDR3 protein: CASSQGQGALEQYF
CDR3 DNA: TGCGCCAGCAGCCAGGGACAGGGGGCCCTCGAGCAGTACTTC

V gene: TRBV15
clone size: .
D gene: .
J gene: TRBJ1-3
CDR3 protein: CATSRVTGTNTIYF
CDR3 DNA: TGTGCCACCAGCAGAGTTACAGGGACAAACACCATATATTTT

V gene: TRBV27
clone size: .
D gene: .
J gene: TRBJ1-3
CDR3 protein: CASIRVRSISGNTIYF
CDR3 DNA: TGTGCCAGCATCCGGGTGCGCTCCATCTCTGGAAACACCATATATTTT

V gene: TRBV5-4
clone size: .
D gene: .
J gene: TRBJ2-7
CDR3 protein: CASSSAYEQYF
CDR3 DNA: TGTGCCAGCAGCTCCGCCTACGAGCAGTACTTC

V gene: TRBV5-1
clone size: .
D gene: .
J gene: TRBJ2-5
CDR3 protein: CASSLVIQETQYF
CDR3 DNA: TGCGCCAGCAGCTTGGTTATTCAAGAGACCCAGTACTTC

V gene: TRBV11-2
clone size: .
D gene: .
J gene: TRBJ1-2
CDR3 protein: CASSLSGVSNYGYTF
CDR3 DNA: TGTGCCAGCAGCTTGTCGGGAGTATCCAACTATGGCTACACCTTC

V gene: TRBV7-2
clone size: .
D gene: .
J gene: TRBJ2-1
CDR3 protein: CASSLTPGTHNEQFF
CDR3 DNA: TGTGCCAGCAGCTTGACCCCCGGGACTCACAATGAGCAGTTCTTC

V gene: TRBV10-1
clone size: .
D gene: .
J gene: TRBJ2-3
CDR3 protein: CASSGGGKTDTQYF
CDR3 DNA: TGCGCCAGCAGTGGAGGCGGGAAAACAGATACGCAGTATTTT

V gene: TRBV25-1
clone size: .
D gene: .
J gene: TRBJ2-1
CDR3 protein: CASSDVQISYNEQFF
CDR3 DNA: TGTGCCAGCAGTGATGTGCAGATTTCCTACAATGAGCAGTTCTTC

V gene: TRBV29-1
clone size: .
D gene: .
J gene: TRBJ1-3
CDR3 protein: CSVESSGNTIYF
CDR3 DNA: TGCAGCGTTGAGAGCTCTGGAAACACCATATATTTT

V gene: TRBV28
clone size: few
D gene: TRBD1
J gene: TRBJ1-2
CDR3 protein: CASSFYRGPDGYTF
CDR3 DNA: TGTGCCAGCAGTTTTTACAGGGGGCCCGATGGCTACACCTTC

V gene: TRBV19
clone size: few
D gene: .
J gene: TRBJ2-1
CDR3 protein: CASSDPGRGNNEQFF
CDR3 DNA: TGTGCCAGTAGTGACCCGGGCCGAGGGAACAATGAGCAGTTCTTC

V gene: TRBV10-2
clone size: .
D gene: TRBD1
J gene: TRBJ1-1
CDR3 protein: CASIGQGAGDTEAFF
CDR3 DNA: TGCGCCAGCATCGGACAGGGGGCGGGGGACACTGAAGCTTTCTTT

V gene: TRBV27
clone size: .
D gene: TRBD2
J gene: TRBJ2-3
CDR3 protein: CASSLNGRGTDTQYF
CDR3 DNA: TGTGCCAGCAGTTTAAACGGGAGGGGCACAGATACGCAGTATTTT

V gene: TRBV11-2
clone size: .
D gene: TRBD2
J gene: TRBJ2-7
CDR3 protein: CASSAGTSGSFVLHEQYF
CDR3 DNA: TGTGCCAGCAGCGCCGGTACTAGCGGGAGCTTTGTTTTGCACGAGCAGTACTTC

V gene: TRBV5-4
clone size: once
D gene: TRBD2
J gene: TRBJ2-2
CDR3 protein: CASTPGLAGGHATGELFF
CDR3 DNA: TGTGCCAGTACTCCGGGACTAGCGGGGGGGCATGCCACCGGGGAGCTGTTTTTT

V gene: TRBV5-1
clone size: .
D gene: TRBD1
J gene: TRBJ1-1
CDR3 protein: CASSLSGTGNTEAFF
CDR3 DNA: TGCGCCAGCAGCCTGAGCGGGACAGGGAACACTGAAGCTTTCTTT

V gene: TRBV28
clone size: many
D gene: .
J gene: TRBJ2-7
CDR3 protein: CASSFGGSPYEQYF
CDR3 DNA: TGTGCCAGCAGTTTCGGCGGTTCCCCCTACGAGCAGTACTTC

V gene: TRBV19
clone size: .
D gene: TRBD2
J gene: TRBJ2-3
CDR3 protein: CASSINLAGGPDTQYF
CDR3 DNA: TGTGCCAGTAGTATTAACCTAGCGGGAGGGCCAGATACGCAGTATTTT

V gene: TRBV5-1
clone size: .
D gene: TRBD2
J gene: TRBJ2-1
CDR3 protein: CASSPGTSGREEKFF
CDR3 DNA: TGCGCCAGCAGCCCCGGAACTAGCGGGAGGGAGGAAAAGTTCTTC

V gene: TRBV15
clone size: .
D gene: .
J gene: TRBJ2-5
CDR3 protein: CATSRDWAGQETQYF
CDR3 DNA: TGTGCCACCAGCAGAGATTGGGCGGGTCAAGAGACCCAGTACTTC

V gene: TRBV28
clone size: .
D gene: .
J gene: TRBJ1-3
CDR3 protein: CASSVAKTVSGNTIYF
CDR3 DNA: TGTGCCAGCAGTGTAGCTAAGACTGTCTCTGGAAACACCATATATTTT

V gene: TRBV3-1/TRBV3-2
clone size: .
D gene: .
J gene: TRBJ1-1
CDR3 protein: CASSQVQGTEAFF
CDR3 DNA: TGTGCCAGCAGCCAAGTACAGGGTACTGAAGCTTTCTTT

V gene: TRBV5-1
clone size: .
D gene: TRBD1
J gene: TRBJ1-4
CDR3 protein: CASSQTGTGGEKLFF
CDR3 DNA: TGCGCCAGCAGCCAAACCGGGACAGGGGGCGAAAAACTGTTTTTT